These 17 T cell receptor beta chains were sequenced from one sample in a study of identical twins. TCRdb analysed the 5' RACE reads with MiXCR anew, one entry per CDR3 protein. Among 1.5 million to 2 million distinct CDR3 sequences listed, 32% were seen once. Specimen: cord blood. These receptors all stem from a newborn girl in good health.

The J gene is TRBJ2-5, the V gene TRBV24-1; D call uncertain. Germline V gene data show CDR1 as KGHDR and CDR2 as SFDVKD. V shed 5 bases and J shed 1 base, with 7 bases lying between them. The CDR3 contains 13 residues. The CDR3 nucleotides read TGTGCCACCAGTGCGAGGATCCAAGAGACCCAGTACTTC. Its protein product is CATSARIQETQYF.

The rearrangement joins TRBV20-1 to TRBJ2-1; 7 nucleotides align to TRBD2. This CDR3 is built from 17 residues. Germline-derived CDR1 and CDR2 are DFQATT and SNEGSKA (reference sequence). The V and J ends lost 4 bases and 2 bases, in that order; junction bases with no gene match: 14. The CDR3 DNA is TGCAGTGCTACCACAGAAGGACTAGTCTATACCTACAATGAGCAGTTCTTC. Translation: CSATTEGLVYTYNEQFF.

The chain uses TRBV6-5 and TRBJ1-2; the match to TRBD1 covers 7 bases. The CDR3 runs 14 residues. Looked up from germline, CDR1 is MNHEY and CDR2 is SVGAGI. With 5 bases clipped from V and 1 base from J, the junction kept 4 bases outside the gene matches. CDR3 residues: CASSRQGINYGYTF. The CDR3 region has the DNA TGTGCCAGCAGTCGACAGGGCATTAACTATGGCTACACCTTC.

The chain combines TRBV20-1 with TRBJ2-2; TRBD2 agrees at 7 bases. After removal of 0 bases from V and 5 bases from J, the junction contained 12 bases not matched to a gene. The CDR3 runs 17 residues. CDR1 DFQATT and CDR2 SNEGSKA come from the germline V gene (reference sequence). The CDR3 loop reads CSARDWSGGRATGELFF. The CDR3, as DNA: TGCAGTGCTAGAGATTGGTCTGGAGGGAGGGCGACCGGGGAGCTGTTTTTT.

V gene TRBV28 combines with J gene TRBJ1-4, with D perhaps matching TRBD1 (6 bases). Germline loops: CDR1 MDHEN, CDR2 SYDVKM. This CDR3 is 15 amino acids long. The V end was cut by 5 bases, the J end by 0 bases, with 10 bases between. The CDR3 loop reads CASSPGDSTNEKLFF. CDR3 nucleotides: TGTGCCAGCAGTCCAGGGGACTCAACTAATGAAAAACTGTTTTTT.

This chain joins TRBV2 and TRBJ2-3; no clear D gene. The CDR3 is 12 residues long. Germline CDR1 reads SNHLY; CDR2 reads FYNNEI. Trimming pared 2 bases from V and 7 bases from J, leaving 7 bases between. CDR3 region: CASSELRNTQYF. DNA of the CDR3: TGTGCCAGCAGTGAACTTAGGAATACGCAGTATTTT.

The chain links TRBV11-2 to TRBJ2-1; 10 bases are shared with TRBD2. Germline V gives CDR1 SGHAT, CDR2 FQNNGV. The CDR3 loop spans 17 amino acids. The J segment lost 7 bases and the V segment lost 0 bases, leaving 9 bases of the junction unmatched. CDR3 nucleotide sequence: TGTGCCAGCAGCTTAGAGCCTAGCGGGAGAGGGGGGAATGAGCAGTTCTTC. This codes for CASSLEPSGRGGNEQFF.

The table lists this clonotype with a few counts. The rearrangement links TRBV12-3 or TRBV12-4 to TRBJ2-2; tentatively, D is TRBD1 (7 bases). The CDR3 has 15 residues. V lost 2 bases, J lost 7 bases, and 14 bases lay in between. The CDR3 DNA reads TGTGCCAGCAGTTTAAGGAGGGGGCCCGGCGGGGAGCTGTTTTTT. As protein: CASSLRRGPGGELFF.

This chain connects TRBV12-3 or TRBV12-4 to TRBJ2-3; 8 bases match TRBD2. This CDR3 is 13 amino acids long. With 7 bases clipped from V and 10 bases from J, the junction kept 10 bases outside the gene matches. The CDR3 is CASTRGGTDAQYF. The CDR3 nucleotides are TGTGCCAGCACACGGGGGGGCACGGATGCGCAGTATTTT.

The chain combines TRBV19 with TRBJ2-5; D gene unclear. CDR3 length: 13 residues. The germline V gene encodes CDR1 LNHDA and CDR2 SQIVND (reference sequence). Deletions cut 7 bases from V and 11 bases from J, with 20 bases between. CDR3 loop: CASTRNVNNEQYF. As DNA, the CDR3 is TGTGCCAGTACGAGGAATGTAAACAATGAGCAGTACTTC.

The table lists this clonotype with a few counts. One end of the junction varies from germline; a read error may be responsible. The V gene is TRBV7-8, the J gene TRBJ1-1; D is ambiguous. Germline CDR1 is SGHVS and CDR2 is FQNEAQ. This CDR3 is 15 amino acids long. The CDR3 region is CASSLVVDLNTEVFF. CDR3 nucleotides: TGTGCCAGCAGCTTAGTGGTTGACCTCAACACTGAAGTTTTCTTT.

The chain has TRBV20-1 and TRBJ1-4, with 7 bases aligning to TRBD1. CDR1 DFQATT and CDR2 SNEGSKA come from the germline V gene (reference sequence). This CDR3 has 13 amino acids. Trimming cost V 5 bases and J 8 bases; bases outside gene matches: 8. The CDR3 region has the DNA TGCAGTGCTGACCACAGGGGAGGCGAAAAACTGTTTTTT. Protein: CSADHRGGEKLFF.

This clonotype was picked up a small number of times. The gene calls are TRBV5-1 and TRBJ2-7; tentatively, D is TRBD1 (5 bases). The CDR3 is made up of 15 amino acids. The V and J ends lost 0 bases and 0 bases respectively, with 10 bases between them. Germline V CDR1 and CDR2: SGHRS, YFSETQ. The CDR3 nucleotides read TGCGCCAGCAGCTTGGACAGGCCGTACTCCTACGAGCAGTACTTC. Residues: CASSLDRPYSYEQYF.

The count of this clonotype is one. The chain carries TRBV9 and TRBJ2-1; D possibly uses TRBD1 or TRBD2 (5 bases each). Germline V gene data show CDR1 as SGDLS and CDR2 as YYNGEE. This CDR3 region has 13 residues. The V gene lost 3 bases and the J gene lost 6 bases, with 10 bases spanning the gap. The DNA of the CDR3 is TGTGCCAGCAGCGCAGTTGGGACCAATGAGCAGTTCTTC. Its protein is CASSAVGTNEQFF. The full variable domain, completed using reference TRBV9 and TRBJ2-1, is DSGVTQTPKHLITATGQRVTLRCSPRSGDLSVYWYQQSLDQGLQFLIQYYNGEERAKGNILERFSAQQFPDLHSELNLSSLELGDSALYFCASSAVGTNEQFFGPGTRLTVL.

This clonotype was counted only a few times. This chain uses TRBV11-2 with TRBJ2-3; a weak D match, TRBD2 (6 bases). Germline CDR1 and CDR2: SGHAT and FQNNGV. This CDR3 has 19 amino acids. V lost 0 bases and J 0 bases, leaving 19 bases between the germline ends. CDR3 loop: CASSLDPRTTRLSTDTQYF. In DNA form, the CDR3 reads TGTGCCAGCAGCTTAGATCCCCGGACTACCCGACTTAGCACAGATACGCAGTATTTT.

The rearrangement links TRBV20-1 to TRBJ2-7; 8 bases map to TRBD2. This CDR3 has 15 amino acids. V shed 3 bases and J 7 bases; nucleotides not matched to a gene: 14. Per the germline V gene, CDR1 is DFQATT and CDR2 is SNEGSKA (reference sequence). CDR3 region: CSARGTGTRYNEQYF. The CDR3 DNA sequence: TGCAGTGCTAGGGGGACCGGGACTAGATACAATGAGCAGTACTTC.

In its sample, this clonotype was seen a few times. The V call is TRBV5-6, the J call TRBJ2-5; D tentatively reads TRBD1 or TRBD2 (6 bases each). Between the trimmed V and J ends, which lost 0 bases and 11 bases, there was a span of 14 bases. CDR1 is SGHDT, CDR2 YYEEEE, per germline. The CDR3 is made up of 13 amino acids. The DNA for the CDR3 is TGTGCCAGCAGCTTGGCGTCGGGGGCTGGGCAGTACTTC. Translated: CASSLASGAGQYF. The whole variable domain, remainder taken from reference TRBV5-6 and TRBJ2-5, is DAGVTQSPTHLIKTRGQQVTLRCSPKSGHDTVSWYQQALGQGPQFIFQYYEEEERQRGNFPDRFSGHQFPNYSSELNVNALLLGDSALYLCASSLASGAGQYFGPGTRLLVL.